Only one count was recorded for the clone carrying this T cell receptor (beta chain). The record originates from a study of blood T cell repertoires in COVID-19. Assay: immunoSEQ multiplex PCR; the TCRdb copy retains only in-frame clones and omits some. The sample includes 90,000 or so clones, approximately 84% of them seen just once. Input material: peripheral blood. The sequence was collected from a man older than 75 with active or convalescent COVID-19.

As DNA, the CDR3 is TGTGCCAGCAGCCAAGTCCGGGGGGATCAGCCCCAGCATTTT. Translation: CASSQVRGDQPQHF. The V and J genes are TRBV3-1 (or the pseudogene TRBV3-2) and TRBJ1-5; the D gene is possibly TRBD1 (5 bases). Germline assignment: CDR1 LGHDT and CDR2 YNNKEL (reference sequence). The CDR3 spans 14 residues. V lost 1 base to trimming and J lost 5 bases, with 9 bases between them.